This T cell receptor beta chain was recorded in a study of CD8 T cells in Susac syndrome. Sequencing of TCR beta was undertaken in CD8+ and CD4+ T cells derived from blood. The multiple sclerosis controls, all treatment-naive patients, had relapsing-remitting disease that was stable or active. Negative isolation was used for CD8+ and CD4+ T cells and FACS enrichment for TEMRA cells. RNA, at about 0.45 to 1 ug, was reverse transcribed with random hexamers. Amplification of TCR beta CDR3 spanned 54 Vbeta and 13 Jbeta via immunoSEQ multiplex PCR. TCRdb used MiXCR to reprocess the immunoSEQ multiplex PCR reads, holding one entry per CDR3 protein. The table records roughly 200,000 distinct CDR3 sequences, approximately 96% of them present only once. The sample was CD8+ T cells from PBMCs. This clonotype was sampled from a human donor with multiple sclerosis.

In nucleotides, the CDR3 is TGTGCCAGCAGCTTAGACGGCACACGAGTCACTGAAGCTTTCTTT. This translates into CASSLDGTRVTEAFF. The chain links TRBV7-2 to TRBJ1-1; no firm D call. The V gene's germline CDR1 is SGHTA and CDR2 FQGNSA. The CDR3 has 15 amino acids. Trimming removed 1 base at V and 4 bases at J, with 13 bases between. Complete variable domain (other parts from reference TRBV7-2 and TRBJ1-1): GAGVSQSPSNKVTEKGKDVELRCDPISGHTALYWYRQSLGQGLEFLIYFQGNSAPDKSGLPSDRFSAERTGGSVSTLTIQRTQQEDSAVYLCASSLDGTRVTEAFFGQGTRLTVV.